This record concerns one TCR beta chain sequence. V was cut by 6 bases and J by 0 bases, with 12 bases left in between. The CDR3 spans 14 residues. The germline CDR1 and CDR2 sequences are MDHEN and SYDVKM. The sample comes from a study of shared clonotypes between healthy human individuals. Here immunoSEQ multiplex PCR was the method, and the copy in TCRdb shows in-frame clones only, minus some. The table lists hundreds of thousands of clones, around 72% of them singletons. The receptor comes from a woman aged 25 to 45 in good health. The chain combines TRBV28 with TRBJ2-7, with D tentatively TRBD1 or TRBD2 (5 bases each). The sequenced sample was memory CD4+ T cells sorted from blood. As to subset: CD45RA-negative fraction. The CDR3 coding sequence is TGTGCCAGCAGGCAAACCGGGACCTCCTACGAGCAGTACTTC. Its protein product is CASRQTGTSYEQYF.